These 15 T cell receptor beta chains were all obtained from the same sample, sequenced in a study of cytomegalovirus exposure and HLA in healthy donors. A multiplex PCR was run with 60 Vbeta primers and 13 Jbeta primers. Using immunoSEQ multiplex PCR, the repertoire was profiled, and TCRdb retains in-frame clones only, with some absent. The data show around 86,000 clones, about 7.6% seen once. Sequenced: PBMCs. The source is a man aged 50-60 years in good health and CMV-seronegative.

The gene calls are TRBV19 and TRBJ1-1; possibly TRBD1 for D (6 bases). The CDR3 has 13 amino acids. Germline values: CDR1 LNHDA, CDR2 SQIVND (reference sequence). Trimming removed 2 bases at V and 5 bases at J, with 9 bases between. CDR3 in amino acids: CASSITGKTEAFF. CDR3 nucleotides: TGTGCCAGTAGTATAACAGGGAAGACTGAAGCTTTCTTT.

This clone was found a few times. The genes are TRBV18 and TRBJ2-1, with TRBD2 matching over 8 bases. From germline, CDR1 is KGHSH and CDR2 LQKENI. The CDR3 totals 15 residues. Losses at the gene ends were 2 bases for V and 9 bases for J; bases not matched to a gene: 9. CDR3 protein: CASSPAEAGVREQFF. CDR3 DNA sequence: TGTGCCAGCTCACCAGCCGAAGCGGGAGTACGTGAGCAGTTCTTC.

This clone was counted only a few times. At one boundary the junction diverges from the germline segment, which might be a read error. The V call is TRBV25-1, the J call TRBJ1-6, with D uncertain. The germline CDR1 and CDR2 sequences are MGHDK and SYGVNS. The CDR3 runs to 13 residues. In DNA, the CDR3 is TGTGCCAGCAGTTTACGAGACAATTCCCCCCTCCACTTT. The encoded protein is CASSLRDNSPLHF.

J is TRBJ1-3 and V is TRBV28, with 7 bases that match TRBD1. The CDR3 length is 16 residues. The germline CDR1 and CDR2 sequences are MDHEN and SYDVKM. V lost 5 bases and J lost 4; bases outside the gene matches: 11. CDR3 coding DNA: TGTGCCAGCAGTGGAGCCGGGACAGTCTCCGGAAACACCATATATTTT. Protein: CASSGAGTVSGNTIYF.

V gene TRBV11-1 combines with J gene TRBJ2-3, with 11 bases that match TRBD2. The germline V gene has CDR1 SGHAT and CDR2 FQDESV (reference sequence). This CDR3 has 18 residues. Germline trimming cut 4 bases from V and 8 bases from J; bases unmatched to any gene: 17. CDR3 residues: CASSSPIGTSGRFGTQYF. CDR3 in DNA: TGTGCCAGCAGCTCCCCAATTGGTACTAGCGGGAGATTCGGTACGCAGTATTTT.

The V and J genes are TRBV28 and TRBJ2-7, with 7 bases fitting TRBD2. CDR1 is MDHEN and CDR2 is SYDVKM in the germline V gene. V shed 1 base and J 2 bases; nucleotides not matched to a gene: 2. This CDR3 has 14 residues. The chain's CDR3 is CASSLLSGTYEQYF. For the CDR3, the DNA is TGTGCCAGCAGTTTATTGAGCGGGACCTACGAGCAGTACTTC. The variable domain in full, completed from reference TRBV28 and TRBJ2-7, reads DVKVTQSSRYLVKRTGEKVFLECVQDMDHENMFWYRQDPGLGLRLIYFSYDVKMKEKGDIPEGYSVSREKKERFSLILESASTNQTSMYLCASSLLSGTYEQYFGPGTRLTVT.

This clone has a handful of counts. The chain carries TRBV28 and TRBJ1-2, with D possibly TRBD1 on 6 matching bases. There are 13 residues in the CDR3. Germline CDR1 reads MDHEN; CDR2 reads SYDVKM. The germline V and J ends were trimmed by 6 bases and 2 bases, with 10 bases remaining between them. The CDR3 protein is CASRGHRNYGYTF. In nucleotides, the CDR3 is TGTGCCAGCAGGGGACACAGAAACTATGGCTACACCTTC.

This clone turned up a few times. The chain combines TRBV27 with TRBJ1-1, with 7 bases identical to TRBD1. V was pared by 7 bases and J by 1 base, with 6 bases of the junction left unmatched. Germline CDR1 MNHEY, CDR2 SMNVEV (reference sequence). CDR3 length: 14 residues. The CDR3 loop is CASNVQGKNTEAFF. The CDR3 DNA reads as TGTGCCAGCAACGTACAGGGGAAGAACACTGAAGCTTTCTTT.

The V gene is TRBV6-5, the J gene TRBJ1-2; no clear D. Germline V CDR1 and CDR2: MNHEY, SVGAGI. The V gene lost 0 bases and the J gene lost 0 bases, with 8 bases spanning the gap. There are 15 residues in the CDR3. CDR3 bases: TGTGCCAGCAGTTACTCCCCGAACTCTAACTATGGCTACACCTTC. The encoded protein is CASSYSPNSNYGYTF.

This clone was seen only a few times. CDR3 amino acids: CASSFPYDRLNTEAFF. The CDR3 nucleotides read TGTGCCAGCAGTTTCCCTTATGACAGGCTGAACACTGAAGCTTTCTTT. The chain employs TRBV28 and TRBJ1-1; D is perhaps TRBD1 (6 bases). This CDR3 spans 16 amino acids. CDR1 is MDHEN and CDR2 is SYDVKM in the germline V gene. Trimming took off 3 bases at V and 0 bases at J, with 14 bases between the two ends.

The chain uses TRBV9 and TRBJ1-2; TRBD1 matches at 10 bases. The CDR3 loop spans 15 amino acids. Germline trimming cut 3 bases from V and 8 bases from J; bases unmatched to any gene: 10. CDR1 is SGDLS and CDR2 is YYNGEE in the germline V gene. The CDR3 DNA sequence: TGTGCCAGCAGCGGCTCCGGGACAGGGGTCCGCGGCTACACCTTC. Translated, it gives CASSGSGTGVRGYTF. Full variable domain (rest looked up from reference TRBV9 and TRBJ1-2): DSGVTQTPKHLITATGQRVTLRCSPRSGDLSVYWYQQSLDQGLQFLIQYYNGEERAKGNILERFSAQQFPDLHSELNLSSLELGDSALYFCASSGSGTGVRGYTFGSGTRLTVV.

The rearrangement joins TRBV6-6 to TRBJ1-6, with D uncertain. Germline V CDR1 and CDR2: MNHNY, SVGAGI (reference sequence). This CDR3 has 14 amino acids. V lost 0 bases, J lost 8 bases, and 8 bases lay in between. The CDR3 sequence is CASSYSRLDSPLHF. CDR3 in DNA: TGTGCCAGCAGTTACTCGAGGCTTGATTCACCCCTCCACTTT.

The rearrangement links TRBV5-1 to TRBJ2-3, with D perhaps TRBD2 (6 bases). Per germline, CDR1 SGHRS and CDR2 YFSETQ. This CDR3 has 14 amino acids. Trimming pared 5 bases from V and 0 bases from J, leaving 10 bases between. Here the CDR3 DNA reads TGCGCCAGCAGGAGGGACTCAAGCACAGATACGCAGTATTTT. Encoded protein: CASRRDSSTDTQYF.

The sample holds a few counts of this clone. The J gene is TRBJ2-7, the V gene TRBV6-1; D may be TRBD1 (6 bases). The CDR3 length is 18 residues. Germline CDR1 reads MNHNS; CDR2 reads SASEGT. V was trimmed by 3 bases and J by 0 bases, leaving 21 bases between them. The CDR3 sequence is CASSDVPMTGYLSYEQYF. In DNA form, the CDR3 reads TGTGCCAGCAGTGATGTCCCAATGACAGGTTACCTCTCCTACGAGCAGTACTTC.

This clone was observed a handful of times. The rearrangement links TRBV5-6 to TRBJ1-1; TRBD1 matches 8 bases. CDR3 length: 16 residues. The trim removed 0 bases at V and 1 base at J, leaving 5 bases unmatched. Germline values: CDR1 SGHDT, CDR2 YYEEEE. The chain's CDR3 is CASSLAGTGPNTEAFF. CDR3 bases: TGTGCCAGCAGCTTGGCCGGGACAGGCCCGAACACTGAAGCTTTCTTT.